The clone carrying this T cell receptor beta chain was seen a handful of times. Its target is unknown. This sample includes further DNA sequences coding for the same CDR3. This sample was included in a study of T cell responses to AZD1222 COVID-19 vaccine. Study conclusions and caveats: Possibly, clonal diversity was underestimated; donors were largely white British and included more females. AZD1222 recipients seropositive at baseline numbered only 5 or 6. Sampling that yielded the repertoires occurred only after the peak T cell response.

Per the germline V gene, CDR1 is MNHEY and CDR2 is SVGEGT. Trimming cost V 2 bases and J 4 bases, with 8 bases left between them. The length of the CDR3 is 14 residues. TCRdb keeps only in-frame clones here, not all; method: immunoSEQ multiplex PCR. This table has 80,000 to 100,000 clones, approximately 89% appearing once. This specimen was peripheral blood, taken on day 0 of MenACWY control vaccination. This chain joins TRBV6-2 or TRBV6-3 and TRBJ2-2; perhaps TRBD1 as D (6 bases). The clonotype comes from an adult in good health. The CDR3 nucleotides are TGTGCCAGCAGTTACGGGGGCGGCACCGGGGAGCTGTTTTTT. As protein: CASSYGGGTGELFF.